This TCR beta chain was identified in a study of technical replicates of blood from a handful of donors. V was shortened by 5 bases and J by 0 bases, with 13 bases between the two germline ends. CDR1 LNHNV and CDR2 YYDKDF come from the germline V gene (reference sequence). The length of the CDR3 is 15 residues. The protocol was immunoSEQ multiplex PCR, while the TCRdb copy is restricted to in-frame clones and leaves out a portion. Among under 85,000 clones listed, 93% were seen once. This receptor was taken from a human donor in good health. V gene TRBV15 combines with J gene TRBJ1-1; D is perhaps TRBD1 (5 bases). Sequenced: T cells isolated from PBMCs. The CDR3: CATSAQGRVNTEAFF. DNA of the CDR3: TGTGCCACCAGCGCCCAGGGCAGGGTGAACACTGAAGCTTTCTTT.